What follows describes a single TCR beta chain. The source of the sample is a study of T cell changes during pregnancy in multiple sclerosis. Data came from immunoSEQ multiplex PCR; TCRdb stores just in-frame clones and leaves some out. Here the sample spans some 67,000 clones, about 90% being singletons. CDR3 length: 18 residues. V trimming: 0 bases; J trimming: 4 bases; junction bases outside the gene matches: 3. From germline, CDR1 is SGHVS and CDR2 FNYEAQ. The origin of this receptor is a female donor with multiple sclerosis, enrolled in a pregnancy study. Sequencing used peripheral blood, obtained after pregnancy. V is TRBV7-6 and J is TRBJ2-1; TRBD2 matches 16 bases. CDR3 sequence: CASSLAGLAGGRYNEQFF. The DNA for the CDR3 is TGTGCCAGCAGCTTAGCGGGACTAGCGGGAGGGCGTTACAATGAGCAGTTCTTC.